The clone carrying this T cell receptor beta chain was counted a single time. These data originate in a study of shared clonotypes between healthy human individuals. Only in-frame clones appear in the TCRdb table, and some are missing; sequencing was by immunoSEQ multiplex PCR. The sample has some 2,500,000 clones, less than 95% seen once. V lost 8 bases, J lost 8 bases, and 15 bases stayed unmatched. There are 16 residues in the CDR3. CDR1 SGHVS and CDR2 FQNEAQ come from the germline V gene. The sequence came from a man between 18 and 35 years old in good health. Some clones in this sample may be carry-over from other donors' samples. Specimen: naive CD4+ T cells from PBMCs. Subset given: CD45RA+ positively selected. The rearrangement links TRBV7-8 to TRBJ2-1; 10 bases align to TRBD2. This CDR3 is CASWPYQREGRDEQFF. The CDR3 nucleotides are TGTGCCAGCTGGCCCTATCAGCGGGAGGGCCGGGATGAGCAGTTCTTC.